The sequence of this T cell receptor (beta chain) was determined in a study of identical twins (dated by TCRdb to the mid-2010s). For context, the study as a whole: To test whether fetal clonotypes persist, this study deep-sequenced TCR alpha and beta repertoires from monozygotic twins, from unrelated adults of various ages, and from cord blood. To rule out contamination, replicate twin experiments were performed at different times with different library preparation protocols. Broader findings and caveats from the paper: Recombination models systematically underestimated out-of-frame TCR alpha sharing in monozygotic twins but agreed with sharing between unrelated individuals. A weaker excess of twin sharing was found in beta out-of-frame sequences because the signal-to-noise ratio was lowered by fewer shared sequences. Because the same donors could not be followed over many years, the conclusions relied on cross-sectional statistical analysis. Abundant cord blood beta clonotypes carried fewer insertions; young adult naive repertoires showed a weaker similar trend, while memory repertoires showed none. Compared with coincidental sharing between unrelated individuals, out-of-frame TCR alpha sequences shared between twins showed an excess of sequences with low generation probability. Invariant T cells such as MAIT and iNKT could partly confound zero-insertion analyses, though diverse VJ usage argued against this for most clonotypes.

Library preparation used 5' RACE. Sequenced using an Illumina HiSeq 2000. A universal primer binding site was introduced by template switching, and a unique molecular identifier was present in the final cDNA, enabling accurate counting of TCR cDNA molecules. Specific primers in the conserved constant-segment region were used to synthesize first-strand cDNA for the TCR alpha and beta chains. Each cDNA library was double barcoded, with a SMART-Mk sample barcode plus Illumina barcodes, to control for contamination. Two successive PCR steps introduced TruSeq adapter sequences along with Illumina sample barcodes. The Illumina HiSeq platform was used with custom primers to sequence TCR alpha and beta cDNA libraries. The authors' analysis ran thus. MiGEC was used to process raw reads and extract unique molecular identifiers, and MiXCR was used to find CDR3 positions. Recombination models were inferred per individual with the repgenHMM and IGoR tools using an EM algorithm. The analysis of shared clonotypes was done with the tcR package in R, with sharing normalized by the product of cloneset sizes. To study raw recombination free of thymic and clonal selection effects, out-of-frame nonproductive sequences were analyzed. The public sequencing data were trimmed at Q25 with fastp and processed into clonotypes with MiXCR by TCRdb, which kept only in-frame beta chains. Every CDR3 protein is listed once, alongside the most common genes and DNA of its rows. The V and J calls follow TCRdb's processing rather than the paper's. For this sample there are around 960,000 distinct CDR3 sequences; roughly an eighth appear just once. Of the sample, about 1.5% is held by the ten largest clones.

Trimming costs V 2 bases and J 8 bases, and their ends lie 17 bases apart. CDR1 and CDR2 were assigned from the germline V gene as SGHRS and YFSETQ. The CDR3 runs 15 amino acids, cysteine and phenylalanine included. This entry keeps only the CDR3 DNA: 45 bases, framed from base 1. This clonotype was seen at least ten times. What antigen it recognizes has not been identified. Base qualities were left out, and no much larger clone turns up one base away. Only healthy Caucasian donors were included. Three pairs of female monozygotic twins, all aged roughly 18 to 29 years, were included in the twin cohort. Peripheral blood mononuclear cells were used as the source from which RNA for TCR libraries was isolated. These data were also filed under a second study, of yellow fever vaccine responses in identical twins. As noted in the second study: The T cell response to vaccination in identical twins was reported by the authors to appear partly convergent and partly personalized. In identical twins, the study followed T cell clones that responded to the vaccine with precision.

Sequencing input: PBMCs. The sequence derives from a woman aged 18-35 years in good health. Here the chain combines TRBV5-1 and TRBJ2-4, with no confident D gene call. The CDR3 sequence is CASSFSPQFVDIQYF. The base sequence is TGCGCCAGCAGCTTCAGTCCCCAGTTTGTTGACATTCAGTACTTC.